These 27 T cell receptor beta chains were all obtained from the same sample, sequenced in a study of blood T cell repertoires in COVID-19. The repertoire was sequenced with immunoSEQ multiplex PCR; TCRdb's copy has only in-frame clones and lacks some. The data contain about 280,000 clones, 85% of them singletons. The sample comprised PBMCs or T cells enriched from blood (not recorded which). Receptors originate from a woman aged 50 to 65 who had recovered from COVID-19.

The chain uses TRBV5-4 and TRBJ1-2, with D maybe TRBD1 (5 bases). The CDR3 is made up of 16 amino acids. The germline V gene encodes CDR1 SGHNT and CDR2 YYREEE (reference sequence). The V end lost 4 bases, the J end lost 6 bases, and 22 bases lay between the germline ends. CDR3 nucleotides: TGTGCCAGCAGCCGACCTGGTGGGGGGAGTAAGGATGGCTACACCTTC. It is translated as CASSRPGGGSKDGYTF.

V gene TRBV10-1 combines with J gene TRBJ1-1; 7 positions match TRBD1. This CDR3 spans 13 amino acids. Germline V gene lookup returns CDR1 WNHNN and CDR2 SYGVQD (reference sequence). V was pared by 4 bases and J by 1 base, with 0 bases of the junction left unmatched. DNA of the CDR3: TGCGCCAGCAGTGGACAGGGGAACACTGAAGCTTTCTTT. Translating gives CASSGQGNTEAFF.

The chain is built from TRBV4-3 and TRBJ2-7; 14 bases line up with TRBD2. With V trimmed by 4 bases and J by 2 bases, 4 bases remained unmatched. In germline, CDR1 is LGHNA, CDR2 YSLEER. The CDR3 consists of 16 residues. The CDR3 region has the DNA TGCGCCAGCAGCCCGGGACTAGCGGGAGAAACCTACGAGCAGTACTTC. Protein: CASSPGLAGETYEQYF.

This chain uses TRBV30 with TRBJ1-1; 7 nucleotides line up with TRBD1. This CDR3 contains 15 residues. Looked up from germline, CDR1 is GTSNPN and CDR2 is SVGIG (reference sequence). The junction had 10 bases not matched to a gene; V was cut back by 6 bases and J by 0 bases. For the CDR3, the DNA is TGTGCCTGTAGGGACAGATCGGCCATGAACACTGAAGCTTTCTTT. Protein sequence: CACRDRSAMNTEAFF.

This chain connects TRBV3-1 (or the pseudogene TRBV3-2) to TRBJ1-1; 8 bases are a match to TRBD1. The length of the CDR3 is 15 residues. Germline lookup yields CDR1 LGHDT and CDR2 YNNKEL (reference sequence). J was trimmed by 6 bases and V by 1 base; bases with no gene match: 7. CDR3 nucleotide sequence: TGTGCCAGCAGCCAAGGAGGTACAGGGGGTGCTGAAGCTTTCTTT. Amino acids: CASSQGGTGGAEAFF.

J is TRBJ2-2 and V is TRBV15; TRBD2 agrees at 7 bases. With 0 bases clipped from V and 1 base from J, the junction kept 5 bases outside the gene matches. The CDR3 is 17 residues long. Germline assignment: CDR1 LNHNV and CDR2 YYDKDF (reference sequence). CDR3 nucleotides: TGTGCCACCAGCAGAGAGTACCTAGCGGTGAACACCGGGGAGCTGTTTTTT. This translates into CATSREYLAVNTGELFF.

This clone appeared a single time. V gene TRBV4-1 combines with J gene TRBJ2-2; a possible D gene is TRBD2 (6 bases). There are 17 residues in the CDR3. From germline, CDR1 is MGHRA and CDR2 YSYEKL. Trimming removed 0 bases from V and 4 bases from J, with 15 bases in between. The CDR3 DNA reads as TGCGCCAGCAGCCAAGACCGCGGGGTGGGTCTCACCGGGGAGCTGTTTTTT. Its protein product is CASSQDRGVGLTGELFF.

The chain couples TRBV7-6 to TRBJ2-7; D ambiguous. V was shortened by 1 base and J by 7 bases, with 14 bases between the two germline ends. The CDR3 sequence is 14 residues long. CDR1 is SGHVS, CDR2 FNYEAQ, per germline. The CDR3 protein is CASSLGGASLEQYF. The CDR3 DNA reads as TGTGCCAGCAGCTTAGGTGGTGCGAGCTTGGAGCAGTACTTC.

The chain is built from TRBV7-8 and TRBJ1-1, with D tentatively TRBD1 (6 bases). V lost 6 bases and J lost 3, with 17 bases in between. Germline assignment: CDR1 SGHVS and CDR2 FQNEAQ. The CDR3 runs to 15 residues. CDR3 sequence: CASSWGGVKDTEAFF. The DNA for the CDR3 is TGTGCCAGCAGTTGGGGGGGCGTAAAGGACACTGAAGCTTTCTTT.

The rearrangement joins TRBV19 to TRBJ2-5; the match to TRBD1 covers 7 bases. With 4 bases clipped from V and 2 bases from J, the junction kept 7 bases outside the gene matches. The CDR3 has 15 amino acids. Germline V gives CDR1 LNHDA, CDR2 SQIVND (reference sequence). The CDR3 region has the DNA TGTGCCAGTAGTACTTTAGCCAGGGGGCAAGAGACCCAGTACTTC. Residues: CASSTLARGQETQYF.

V gene TRBV7-8 combines with J gene TRBJ1-1; D is unresolved. The CDR3 runs 18 residues. Trimming stripped 1 base from V and 7 bases from J, with 25 bases between. Germline-derived CDR1 and CDR2 are SGHVS and FQNEAQ. The CDR3 is CASSLDLGKIEQQDEAFF. DNA of the CDR3: TGTGCCAGCAGCTTAGACCTCGGTAAGATCGAACAGCAAGATGAAGCTTTCTTT.

The gene calls are TRBV4-2 and TRBJ2-7, with unresolved D. The germline gives CDR1 LGHNA, CDR2 YNFKEQ. V was pared by 1 base and J by 6 bases, with 4 bases between. The CDR3 is 11 amino acids. The CDR3 bases are TGTGCCAGCAGCCAAGCCAGCGAGCAGTACTTC. Amino acids: CASSQASEQYF.

The chain combines TRBV19 with TRBJ2-3; TRBD2 matches at 10 bases. Germline CDR1 LNHDA, CDR2 SQIVND (reference sequence). The CDR3 has 16 residues. J was trimmed by 5 bases and V by 5 bases; bases with no gene match: 10. The CDR3 sequence is CASSPTGLAVIDTQYF. The CDR3, as DNA: TGTGCCAGTAGTCCAACCGGACTAGCGGTTATAGATACGCAGTATTTT.

V usage is TRBV7-6 and J usage is TRBJ1-2, with D possibly TRBD1 on 5 matching bases. This CDR3 has 19 residues. V was clipped by 4 bases and J by 2 bases, with 26 bases between them. Germline values: CDR1 SGHVS, CDR2 FNYEAQ. In DNA, the CDR3 is TGTGCCAGCAGCTCAATCAGGACATTATCACCCCCCTACAACTATGGCTACACCTTC. Translation gives CASSSIRTLSPPYNYGYTF.

This clone was seen just once. This chain uses TRBV27 with TRBJ1-2, with D possibly matching TRBD1 (6 bases). V was cut by 4 bases and J by 5 bases, with 17 bases left in between. Germline-derived CDR1 and CDR2 are MNHEY and SMNVEV (reference sequence). CDR3 size: 15 residues. The CDR3: CASSWSGGAGYGYTF. Here the CDR3 DNA reads TGTGCCAGCAGTTGGTCGGGGGGCGCTGGGTATGGCTACACCTTC.

The chain uses TRBV9 and TRBJ2-6; D may be TRBD1 (6 bases). The germline gives CDR1 SGDLS, CDR2 YYNGEE. This CDR3 is 19 amino acids long. With 3 bases removed from V and 0 bases from J, the gap between germline ends came to 19 bases. CDR3 amino acids: CASSAQTGTYSSGANVLTF. In DNA, the CDR3 is TGTGCCAGCAGCGCACAAACAGGGACCTATTCCTCTGGGGCCAACGTCCTGACTTTC. Looking up the rest from reference TRBV9 and TRBJ2-6 gives the full variable domain: DSGVTQTPKHLITATGQRVTLRCSPRSGDLSVYWYQQSLDQGLQFLIQYYNGEERAKGNILERFSAQQFPDLHSELNLSSLELGDSALYFCASSAQTGTYSSGANVLTFGAGSRLTVL.

The count of this clone is one. V usage is TRBV29-1 and J usage is TRBJ1-2, with D perhaps TRBD1 (5 bases). With 3 bases removed from V and 4 bases from J, the gap between germline ends came to 15 bases. Germline V gives CDR1 SQVTM, CDR2 ANQGSEA. The CDR3 runs to 14 residues. CDR3 DNA sequence: TGCAGCGTTGATCTTTCCAGGGATGCCTATGGCTACACCTTC. Protein product: CSVDLSRDAYGYTF.

The rearrangement links TRBV9 to TRBJ1-2, with D possibly TRBD1 on 5 matching bases. V gave up 0 bases and J gave up 2 bases, with 11 bases separating them. The germline CDR1 and CDR2 sequences are SGDLS and YYNGEE. The CDR3 loop spans 15 amino acids. The CDR3 reads CASSVDRRGNYGYTF. As DNA, the CDR3 is TGTGCCAGCAGCGTAGACAGGCGGGGGAACTATGGCTACACCTTC. The whole variable domain, filled in from reference TRBV9 and TRBJ1-2, reads DSGVTQTPKHLITATGQRVTLRCSPRSGDLSVYWYQQSLDQGLQFLIQYYNGEERAKGNILERFSAQQFPDLHSELNLSSLELGDSALYFCASSVDRRGNYGYTFGSGTRLTVV.

The chain uses TRBV6-5 and TRBJ2-7, with 9 bases aligning to TRBD1. The germline gives CDR1 MNHEY, CDR2 SVGAGI. This CDR3 has 15 amino acids. Unmatched junction bases numbered 6, after V lost 2 bases and J lost 4 bases. In DNA form, the CDR3 reads TGTGCCAGCAGTTACACCGGACAGGGGTTTTACGAGCAGTACTTC. Translated: CASSYTGQGFYEQYF.

The sample holds a few counts of this clone. V is TRBV28 and J is TRBJ2-7, with TRBD1 matching 10 bases. V was pared by 4 bases and J by 2 bases, with 5 bases of the junction left unmatched. Germline V gene data show CDR1 as MDHEN and CDR2 as SYDVKM. The CDR3 is made up of 15 amino acids. DNA of the CDR3: TGTGCCAGCAGTTCCGGGACAGGGGTGCCCTACGAGCAGTACTTC. It yields the protein CASSSGTGVPYEQYF.

The gene calls are TRBV11-2 and TRBJ1-4; D gene unclear. V was cut by 1 base and J by 4 bases, with 7 bases left in between. The CDR3 sequence is 14 residues long. Looked up from germline, CDR1 is SGHAT and CDR2 is FQNNGV. CDR3 sequence: CASSLAFVNEKLFF. DNA for the CDR3: TGTGCCAGCAGCTTAGCATTTGTTAATGAAAAACTGTTTTTT.

V and J are TRBV5-1 and TRBJ1-1; no clear D gene. The germline V gene encodes CDR1 SGHRS and CDR2 YFSETQ. CDR3 length equals 15 residues. Trimming stripped 4 bases from V and 4 bases from J, with 17 bases between. The CDR3 protein is CASSLSERWITEAFF. Here the CDR3 DNA reads TGCGCCAGCAGCCTCTCGGAGAGATGGATCACTGAAGCTTTCTTT. The whole variable domain, filled in from reference TRBV5-1 and TRBJ1-1, reads KAGVTQTPRYLIKTRGQQVTLSCSPISGHRSVSWYQQTPGQGLQFLFEYFSETQRNKGNFPGRFSGRQFSNSRSEMNVSTLELGDSALYLCASSLSERWITEAFFGQGTRLTVV.

The rearrangement links TRBV28 to TRBJ1-6; D is unclear. Trimming took 6 bases from V and 4 from J, leaving 10 bases between them. The CDR3 contains 14 residues. Germline V gives CDR1 MDHEN, CDR2 SYDVKM. The CDR3 region is CASRIEIYNSPLHF. The CDR3 DNA reads TGTGCCAGCAGAATAGAGATATATAATTCACCCCTCCACTTT.

The chain joins TRBV5-1 to TRBJ2-2; D uncertain. There are 15 residues in the CDR3. The germline CDR1 and CDR2 sequences are SGHRS and YFSETQ. The V end was cut by 2 bases, the J end by 7 bases, with 15 bases between. This CDR3 reads CASSFDGESGGELFF. The CDR3 DNA reads as TGCGCCAGCAGCTTTGACGGAGAATCGGGCGGGGAGCTGTTTTTT.

This clone was observed once. This sample includes further DNA sequences coding for the same CDR3. The genes are TRBV18 and TRBJ1-1; tentative D call: TRBD1 (6 bases). The V end was cut by 1 base, the J end by 9 bases, with 12 bases between. CDR1 and CDR2 from the germline V gene are KGHSH and LQKENI. The CDR3 consists of 13 residues. CDR3 protein: CASSPQGEGKAFF. The CDR3 nucleotides read TGTGCCAGCTCACCACAGGGGGAAGGGAAAGCTTTCTTT. Filled out from reference TRBV18 and TRBJ1-1, the complete variable domain reads NAGVMQNPRHLVRRRGQEARLRCSPMKGHSHVYWYRQLPEEGLKFMVYLQKENIIDESGMPKERFSAEFPKEGPSILRIQQVVRGDSAAYFCASSPQGEGKAFFGQGTRLTVV.

The chain combines TRBV5-1 with TRBJ2-7, with 10 bases fitting TRBD1. V trimming: 0 bases; J trimming: 5 bases; junction bases outside the gene matches: 5. Germline-derived CDR1 and CDR2 are SGHRS and YFSETQ. This CDR3 contains 15 residues. The CDR3 is CASSLEGQGLDEQYF. The CDR3, as DNA: TGCGCCAGCAGCTTGGAGGGACAGGGGTTGGACGAGCAGTACTTC.

The CDR3 protein is CASQLVDRGLHEQYF. CDR3 coding DNA: TGTGCCTCTCAGCTCGTGGACAGGGGATTACACGAGCAGTACTTC. The rearrangement joins TRBV5-6 to TRBJ2-7; 9 positions match TRBD1. The V segment lost 10 bases and the J segment 5 bases; nucleotides outside the gene matches: 16. This CDR3 spans 15 amino acids. The germline V gene has CDR1 SGHDT and CDR2 YYEEEE.